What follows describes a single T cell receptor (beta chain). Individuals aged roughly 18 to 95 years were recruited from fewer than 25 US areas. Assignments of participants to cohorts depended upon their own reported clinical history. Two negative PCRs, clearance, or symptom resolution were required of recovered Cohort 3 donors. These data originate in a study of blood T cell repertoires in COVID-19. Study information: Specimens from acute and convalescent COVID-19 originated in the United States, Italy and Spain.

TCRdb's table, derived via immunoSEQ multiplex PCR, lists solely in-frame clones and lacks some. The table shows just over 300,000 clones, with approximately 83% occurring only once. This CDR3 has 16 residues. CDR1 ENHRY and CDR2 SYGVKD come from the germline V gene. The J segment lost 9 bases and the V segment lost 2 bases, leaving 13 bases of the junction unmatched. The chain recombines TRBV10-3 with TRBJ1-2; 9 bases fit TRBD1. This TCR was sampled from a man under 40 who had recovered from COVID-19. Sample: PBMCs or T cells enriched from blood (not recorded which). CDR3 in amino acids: CAISETGRIGQGSYTF. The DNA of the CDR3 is TGTGCCATCAGTGAGACTGGGCGAATAGGACAGGGGAGCTACACCTTC.